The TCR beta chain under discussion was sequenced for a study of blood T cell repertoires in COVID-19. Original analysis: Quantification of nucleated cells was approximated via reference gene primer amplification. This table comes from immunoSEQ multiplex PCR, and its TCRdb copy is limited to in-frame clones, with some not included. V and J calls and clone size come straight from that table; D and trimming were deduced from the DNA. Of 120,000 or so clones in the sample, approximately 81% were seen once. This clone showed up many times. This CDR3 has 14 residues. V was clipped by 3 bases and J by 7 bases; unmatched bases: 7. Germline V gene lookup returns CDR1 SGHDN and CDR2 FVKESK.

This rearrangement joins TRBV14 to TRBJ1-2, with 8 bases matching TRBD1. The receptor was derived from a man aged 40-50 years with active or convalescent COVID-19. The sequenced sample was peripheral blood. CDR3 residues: CASSQATGAGGYTF. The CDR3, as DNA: TGTGCCAGCAGCCAGGCGACAGGGGCGGGTGGCTACACCTTC.